Only a few counts were recorded for the clone carrying this TCR beta chain. Antigen unknown. This record comes from a study of T cell repertoires in cytomegalovirus infection. Looking at the study overall: Matching HLA type and CMV infection were both indicated by public TCR beta signatures.

One entry per CDR3 protein, called by TCRdb with MiXCR from the reads. The sample contains hundreds of thousands of distinct CDR3 sequences, about 42% of which appear only once. Study-level findings and limits: Ex vivo, HLA-C-restricted CMV-specific TCR beta clonotypes prevailed over the rest of the response. Of the TCR beta families, the public ones yielded a cumulative frequency that identified carriers of CMV plus the relevant HLA.

This CDR3 has 15 residues. Trimming pared 5 bases from V and 1 base from J, leaving 14 bases between. The chain links TRBV12-3 or TRBV12-4 to TRBJ1-1; maybe TRBD1 (5 bases). Here the sequenced sample was cultured PBMCs, taken from culture after CMV antigen stimulation. This receptor was identified in a human donor in good health (CMV status not recorded). Some clones in this sample may be carry-over from other donors' samples. CDR3 sequence: CASSQPGLQNTEAFF. CDR3 nucleotides: TGTGCCAGCAGTCAACCAGGGTTACAGAACACTGAAGCTTTCTTT.